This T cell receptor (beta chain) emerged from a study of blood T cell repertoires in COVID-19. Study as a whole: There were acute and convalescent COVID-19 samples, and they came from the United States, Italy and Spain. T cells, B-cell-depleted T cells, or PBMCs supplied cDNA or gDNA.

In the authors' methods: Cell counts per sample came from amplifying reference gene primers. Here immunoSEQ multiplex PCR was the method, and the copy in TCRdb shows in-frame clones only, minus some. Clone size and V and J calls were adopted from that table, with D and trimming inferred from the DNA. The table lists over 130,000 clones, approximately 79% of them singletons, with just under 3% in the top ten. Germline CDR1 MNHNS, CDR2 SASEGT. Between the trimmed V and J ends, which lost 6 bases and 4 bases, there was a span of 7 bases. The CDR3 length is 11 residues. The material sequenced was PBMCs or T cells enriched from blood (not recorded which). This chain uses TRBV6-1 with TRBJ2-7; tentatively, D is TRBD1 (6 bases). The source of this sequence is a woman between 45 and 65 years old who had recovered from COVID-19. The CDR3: CASSDRYEQYF. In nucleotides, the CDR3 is TGTGCCAGCAGCGACAGGTACGAGCAGTACTTC.